Following are 18 T cell receptor beta chains from one sample sequenced in a study of radiation and T cells in renal cell carcinoma (dated by TCRdb to about 2020). Libraries were made using the immunoSEQ multiplex PCR assay. TCRdb took this table from immuneACCESS and kept in-frame rearrangements with V and J called. Such tables lack part of the clones; where checked against another copy, unresolved V genes explain under half of the gap, and the rest is unexplained. In this sample the table shows about 8,100 clones, about 61% of which occur a single time. The leading ten clones occupy about 20% of the sample. This specimen's time point label, per the study, means: tumor resected at nephrectomy. According to the study, the label for this sample's treatment or condition signals: treatment-naive control, cytoreductive nephrectomy. The sample in question was tumor tissue, obtained from a patient whose treatment was nephrectomy without radiotherapy. Receptors originate from a man in his sixties with renal cell carcinoma.

The chain joins TRBV19 to TRBJ1-1, with D hard to call. CDR1 and CDR2 from the germline V gene are LNHDA and SQIVND (reference sequence). Trimming left V 3 bases short and J 6 bases short, with 5 bases between. The CDR3 has 11 amino acids. CDR3 amino acids: CASSIGPEAFF. The CDR3 nucleotides are TGTGCCAGTAGTATCGGACCTGAAGCTTTCTTT.

Details on this clone: A read error may produce the germline difference seen at one junction end. V usage is TRBV5-1 and J usage is TRBJ2-7; D not certain. This CDR3 region has 10 residues. In germline, CDR1 is SGHRS, CDR2 YFSETQ. The CDR3 here is CASSLAHPCF. The CDR3 DNA is TGCGCCAGCAGCTTGGCCCATCCCTGCTTC.

This clone is judged medium-sized. The chain links TRBV7-9 to TRBJ1-4; D call uncertain. The germline CDR1 and CDR2 sequences are SEHNR and FQNEAQ (reference sequence). Trimming removed 5 bases at V and 3 bases at J, with 10 bases between. There are 14 residues in the CDR3. The CDR3 DNA reads TGTGCCAGCAGCGTCGGAGGTGCTAATGAAAAACTGTTTTTT. Encoded protein: CASSVGGANEKLFF.

This clone was recorded a few times. V is TRBV5-4 and J is TRBJ1-1; the D is unclear. The CDR3 consists of 13 residues. Germline lookup yields CDR1 SGHNT and CDR2 YYREEE (reference sequence). V lost 3 bases to trimming and J lost 3 bases, with 9 bases between them. CDR3 sequence (DNA): TGTGCCAGCAGCTGGGAGAGGGACACTGAAGCTTTCTTT. It translates to CASSWERDTEAFF.

This rearrangement joins TRBV6-1 to TRBJ1-1; TRBD1 is a possible D gene (5 bases). Germline CDR1 MNHNS, CDR2 SASEGT. V was trimmed by 5 bases and J by 1 base, leaving 11 bases between them. The CDR3 covers 14 residues. The CDR3 spells CASSTVRANTEAFF. CDR3 coding DNA: TGTGCCAGCAGTACGGTCAGGGCGAACACTGAAGCTTTCTTT.

CDR3 sequence: CASSFSPSGGATDTQYF. The DNA of the CDR3 is TGTGCCAGCAGCTTCAGTCCTAGCGGGGGAGCCACAGATACGCAGTATTTT. This sequence joins TRBV5-6 and TRBJ2-3; 10 bases are shared with TRBD2. This CDR3 has 17 amino acids. Per germline, CDR1 SGHDT and CDR2 YYEEEE. After removal of 2 bases from V and 2 bases from J, the junction contained 8 bases not matched to a gene.

The chain combines TRBV7-7 with TRBJ2-5, with D maybe TRBD1 (6 bases). The ends were cut back, 11 bases at V and 4 bases at J, with 17 bases in the middle. CDR3 size: 13 residues. CDR1 is SSHAT and CDR2 is FNYEAQ in the germline V gene (reference sequence). The CDR3 DNA reads TGTGCCGTAGGGGGTGGGGGAAGAGAGACCCAGTACTTC. It translates to CAVGGGGRETQYF.

V is TRBV2 and J is TRBJ2-7, with D perhaps given as TRBD1 or TRBD2 (5 bases each). Trimming took 7 bases from V and 4 from J, leaving 17 bases between them. CDR1 and CDR2 from the germline V gene are SNHLY and FYNNEI. CDR3 length equals 14 residues. DNA for the CDR3: TGTGCCAGCACATTCGGGCCCGGGGCTTACGAGCAGTACTTC. This gives the protein CASTFGPGAYEQYF.

The rearrangement uses TRBV7-2 and TRBJ1-1; 7 nucleotides agree with TRBD1. This CDR3 has 16 residues. Per the germline V gene, CDR1 is SGHTA and CDR2 is FQGNSA. Trimming at V came to 5 bases and at J to 4 bases, leaving 13 bases not matched to a gene. DNA for the CDR3: TGTGCCAGCAGCAAAACCCTGACAGGGAGGGGCACTGAAGCTTTCTTT. This translates into CASSKTLTGRGTEAFF.

This clone came up once. The rearrangement joins TRBV7-2 to TRBJ2-4; D call uncertain. Germline loops: CDR1 SGHTA, CDR2 FQGNSA. The CDR3 is 16 residues long. Trimming removed 1 base at V and 0 bases at J, with 10 bases between. The chain's CDR3 is CASSLGSILAKNIQYF. CDR3 sequence (DNA): TGTGCCAGCAGCTTAGGCAGTATACTAGCCAAAAACATTCAGTACTTC.

The rearrangement uses TRBV10-3 and TRBJ1-5; TRBD1 is a possible D gene (5 bases). The CDR3 is 17 amino acids. Trimming pared 0 bases from V and 3 bases from J, leaving 15 bases between. CDR1 is ENHRY and CDR2 is SYGVKD in the germline V gene. In DNA, the CDR3 is TGTGCCATCAGTGAGTCCCCGGGGGTGGGCGTCAATCAGCCCCAGCATTTT. It codes for CAISESPGVGVNQPQHF.

This clone was found a few times. CDR3 coding DNA: TGTGCCAGCAGCCCCGGATCCCGGGACAGTTTTTATGGCTACACCTTC. It translates to CASSPGSRDSFYGYTF. This chain links TRBV9 with TRBJ1-2, with TRBD1 identical over 7 bases. Germline CDR1 SGDLS, CDR2 YYNGEE. CDR3 size: 16 residues. V gave up 4 bases and J gave up 5 bases; unmatched junction bases: 14.

This chain connects TRBV19 to TRBJ2-5; a possible D gene is TRBD1 (6 bases). Matching the DNA end better, TRBJ2-7 makes the J call doubtful. This CDR3 spans 12 amino acids. CDR1 and CDR2 from the germline V gene are LNHDA and SQIVND (reference sequence). CDR3 in amino acids: CASSTDSYEQYF. For the CDR3, the DNA is TGTGCCAGTAGCACGGACAGCTACGAGCAGTACTTC.

The chain links TRBV13 to TRBJ2-7; 9 bases match TRBD2. Germline assignment: CDR1 PRHDT and CDR2 FYEKMQ (reference sequence). Losses at the gene ends were 8 bases for V and 0 bases for J; bases not matched to a gene: 5. The CDR3 is made up of 14 amino acids. The CDR3 reads CASGERGASYEQYF. The DNA for the CDR3 is TGTGCCAGCGGGGAGCGGGGGGCCTCCTACGAGCAGTACTTC.

CDR3: CASSLGDTRYEQYF. The DNA of the CDR3 is TGCGCCAGCAGCTTGGGGGACACACGCTACGAGCAGTACTTC. The rearrangement links TRBV5-1 to TRBJ2-5, with D possibly being TRBD1 (6 bases). The closer fit of TRBJ2-7 to the DNA end suggests the J call may be wrong. Germline CDR1 is SGHRS and CDR2 is YFSETQ. This CDR3 contains 14 residues.

The chain recombines TRBV4-2 with TRBJ1-1, with D tentatively TRBD1 (6 bases). The V and J ends lost 3 bases and 3 bases respectively, with 14 bases between them. CDR1 LGHNA and CDR2 YNFKEQ come from the germline V gene. The CDR3 length is 15 residues. CDR3 DNA: TGTGCCAGCAGCCAGGAAGGACAGTATGACACTGAAGCTTTCTTT. It yields the protein CASSQEGQYDTEAFF.

V and J are TRBV6-5 and TRBJ1-2, with TRBD1 identical over 9 bases. The junction had 1 base not matched to a gene; V was cut back by 6 bases and J by 8 bases. In germline, CDR1 is MNHEY, CDR2 SVGAGI. The CDR3 extends over 11 amino acids. The CDR3, as DNA: TGTGCCAGCAGGGACAGGGGCGGCTACACCTTC. It yields the protein CASRDRGGYTF.

This clone was detected a few times. The chain is built from TRBV19 and TRBJ1-2; TRBD1 agrees at 10 bases. Germline lookup yields CDR1 LNHDA and CDR2 SQIVND (reference sequence). The V segment lost 5 bases and the J segment 6 bases; nucleotides outside the gene matches: 9. The CDR3 covers 15 residues. The CDR3 spells CASSPRTGGLDGYTF. The CDR3 bases are TGTGCCAGTAGTCCCCGGACAGGGGGACTTGATGGCTACACCTTC.